The 5 T cell receptor beta chains below were found in one sample sequenced in a study of blood T cell repertoires in COVID-19. Sequencing used immunoSEQ multiplex PCR; TCRdb keeps in-frame clones, though not all of them. The table lists approximately 94,000 clones, roughly 92% of them singletons. The sample comprised peripheral blood. The receptors stem from a man aged 50 to 59 with active COVID-19.

The rearrangement links TRBV19 to TRBJ2-2; perhaps TRBD2 as D (5 bases). The CDR3 is made up of 18 amino acids. Germline assignment: CDR1 LNHDA and CDR2 SQIVND (reference sequence). V lost 1 base and J 0 bases, leaving 15 bases between the germline ends. CDR3 sequence reads: CASSIGMGADPNTGELFF. The CDR3 DNA reads TGTGCCAGTAGTATAGGAATGGGAGCAGATCCGAACACCGGGGAGCTGTTTTTT.

V usage is TRBV5-4 and J usage is TRBJ2-1; 9 nucleotides agree with TRBD2. The J segment lost 2 bases and the V segment lost 4 bases, leaving 7 bases of the junction unmatched. Germline lookup yields CDR1 SGHNT and CDR2 YYREEE (reference sequence). The CDR3 is 16 amino acids. This chain's CDR3 is CASSPREGATYNEQFF. CDR3 bases: TGTGCCAGCAGCCCGCGGGAGGGGGCAACCTACAATGAGCAGTTCTTC.

The DNA for the CDR3 is TGTGCCATCAGCCGCGGACAGAGCACAGATACGCAGTATTTT. Translated: CAISRGQSTDTQYF. The rearrangement joins TRBV10-3 to TRBJ2-3, with a tentative D call TRBD1 (6 bases). V lost 6 bases to trimming and J lost 0 bases, with 10 bases between them. Germline V CDR1 and CDR2: ENHRY, SYGVKD. The CDR3 is made up of 14 amino acids.

The sample holds one count of this clone. This chain joins TRBV7-6 and TRBJ1-6, with 9 positions matching TRBD1. CDR1 and CDR2 from the germline V gene are SGHVS and FNYEAQ. The J segment lost 7 bases and the V segment lost 2 bases, leaving 3 bases of the junction unmatched. The CDR3 extends over 15 amino acids. The CDR3 sequence is CASSLRTGENSPLHF. The CDR3 nucleotides read TGTGCCAGCAGCTTAAGGACAGGGGAGAATTCACCCCTCCACTTT.

This clone occurred once. The chain combines TRBV19 with TRBJ2-1, with D hard to call. The CDR3 loop spans 13 amino acids. V was clipped by 5 bases and J by 4 bases, with 9 bases between them. Germline assignment: CDR1 LNHDA and CDR2 SQIVND (reference sequence). CDR3 amino acids: CASSEAVYNEQFF. As DNA, the CDR3 is TGTGCCAGTAGTGAGGCAGTATACAATGAGCAGTTCTTC.